The entry below describes one T cell receptor beta chain. It has no known antigen specificity. The input lacks base qualities; no much larger clone sits a single base away. This specimen comes from a study of blood T cell repertoires in COVID-19 (dated by TCRdb to about 2020). Some background on the complete study: Samples from collaborators originated in the United States, Italy and Spain and spanned both the acute and convalescent phases of COVID-19. The repertoires were released in a freely available public database meant as a resource for research on the immune response to SARS-CoV-2. Deeply sampled blood TCRbeta repertoires from subjects exposed to, actively infected with, or recovered from COVID-19 were included in the dataset. The material from the prospective study consisted of cDNA or gDNA derived from T cells, B-cell-depleted T cells, or PBMCs. A de-identified subject ID, COVID-19 status, age in years and sex were almost always included in the sample metadata. Where available, HLA class I and class II types were taken from metadata supplied by the sample provider and were not determined by assay-based typing. Samples were obtained from the ongoing ImmuneRACE study (first 160 participants) and from about 1,300 subjects provided by 6 global collaborators. Results the study describes overall, beyond this receptor: The quantity of clinical and demographic metadata differed by source and by participant and was supplied without curation.

TCRbeta CDR3 regions were amplified from genomic DNA by means of the immunoSEQ Assay, a bias-controlled multiplex PCR. In the paper's pipeline: The number of nucleated cells in each sample was estimated from the amplification of reference gene primers within the assay. Sequence reads were collapsed and filtered to measure the absolute abundance of every unique TCRbeta CDR3 rearrangement. For each sample, productive Simpson clonality was calculated as the square root of Simpson's diversity index over productive rearrangements. Held by TCRdb, this immuneACCESS table contains in-frame sequences only and omits some clones. Under half of the omission traces to an unresolved V gene where checked; the cause of the rest is unknown. V and J calls and clone size are copied from that table; D and trimming were computed from the DNA. This sample gives some 300,000 clones in total; under 90% of them show up just once. In total, the top ten clones hold roughly 2.9% of the sample.

Enrolling through a virtual design, the prospective study's participants ranged in age from roughly 18 to 90 years and lived across about two dozen United States geographic areas. In the prospective study, cohorts were assigned on the basis of participant-reported clinical history obtained from a screening survey and a study questionnaire. A participant counted as exposed if, within 2 weeks of entering the study, that participant had been in contact with someone who had a PCR-confirmed or clinician-diagnosed COVID-19 case. Each participant in the prospective study had whole blood, serum and a nasopharyngeal or oropharyngeal swab collected by mobile phlebotomists. Prospective study participants could optionally give additional blood draws and questionnaires over a roughly two-month period. Blood samples from the prospective study were shipped frozen or at room temperature prior to DNA extraction.

The CDR3 covers 17 residues, taking in both the cysteine and the phenylalanine. Solely the CDR3 DNA is kept, with 51 bases framed from the first base. The junction shows trimming of 4 bases on V and 7 bases on J, and the gene matches do not reach 15 bases of it. Reading the germline V gene gives CDR1 ENHRY and CDR2 SYGVKD. The chain is assembled from TRBV10-3 and TRBJ1-4, and TRBD1 aligns with 7 junction nucleotides. The sequencing sample was made of PBMCs or T cells enriched from blood (not recorded which). The receptor's source is a woman aged 50 to 65 who had been exposed to COVID-19. The sequenced DNA is TGTGCCATCAGTGCCACCATCCCGGGAGGGGGCAGTGAAAAACTGTTTTTT. Protein translation: CAISATIPGGGSEKLFF.